This T cell receptor (beta chain) was identified in a study of cytotoxic CD8 clonotypes in ibrutinib-treated CLL (dated by TCRdb to the early 2020s). Context from the whole study: The cohort included around 15 treatment-naive and some twelve relapsed/refractory patients; about 18 were IGHV unmutated. Responses were partial in some 24 patients and complete in 2; after median approximately 69 months follow-up, 14 stayed in remission and some twelve progressed. Response samples were taken after a median of 12 months on treatment, ranging from roughly 6 to 36 months. On average, each sample yielded roughly 250,000 productive templates and 80,000 to 95,000 productive rearrangements. Of the 70 to 100 people in the trial, approximately 26 had longitudinal samples available. Cryopreserved peripheral blood mononuclear cells were obtained before treatment, at response, and at either sustained remission or disease progression. Patients were still on ibrutinib when every remission and progressive disease sample was collected. The research as a whole found: Sampling times were not matched between sustained-remission and progressing patients, and lymph node repertoires were not studied. At baseline, clonality was higher than in age-matched healthy donors and showed a strong correlation with circulating CD8+ T-cell counts. Public clonotypes were rare and either contracted or stayed stable during treatment, and the rise in clonality at ibrutinib response reflected the expansion of private clonotypes. An increase in clonality was observed at ibrutinib response, with clonality remaining stable during sustained remission and falling back toward baseline at progression.

Each clonotype received, on average, around 9.6x coverage in deep resolution sequencing performed on a MiSeq, where the target depth lay between 1 in 1 million and 1 in 200,000 T cells. The immunoSEQ hsTCRB Kit was used to generate TCR beta libraries. Per the authors' processing: The data were analyzed with ImmunoSEQ Analyzer and ImmunoSEQ Data Assistant, and V, D and J gene assignments followed IMGT definitions. Clonality, which ranges from 0 to 1, was calculated as one minus the normalized Shannon entropy of productive rearrangement frequencies. Only overrepresented clonotypes making up at least 0.05% of each patient's repertoire were included in the public clonotype analysis. Repertoires from thirteen age-matched healthy donors in immuneACCESS were used as clonality controls. TCRdb provides this immuneACCESS table in a form limited to in-frame rearrangements. Some clones are lacking; in checked studies, under half of them reflect an unresolved V gene, and why the rest are absent is not known. Clonal size and the V and J genes are those of that table, whereas D and trimming came from the DNA. In all, the sample holds approximately 45,000 clones, and 60% to 70% of those were seen once. The ten top clones hold 20% to 25% of the sample.

With regard to this clone: No cognate antigen has been identified for it. No per-base quality is available; no much larger clone lies one base away.

The sample's time point label, in plain terms: 20 to 25 months on ibrutinib. For TCR beta library preparation, around 2 micrograms of genomic DNA were isolated from cryopreserved PBMCs. High-throughput TCR beta sequencing was performed on longitudinal blood samples from CLL patients receiving ibrutinib monotherapy. Patients were enrolled in a phase 2 open-label single-center ibrutinib monotherapy trial. This specimen consisted of PBMCs, obtained after 24 months of ibrutinib treatment. The sequence was obtained from a human donor with chronic lymphocytic leukemia.

The DNA reads TGTGCCAGCAGTGATAATGGGCTACATAGTTTCAATCAGCCCCAGCATTTT. It specifies CASSDNGLHSFNQPQHF. The rearranged chain carries TRBV6-1 and TRBJ1-5; a confident D gene designation cannot be given. Cut back by 3 bases and 3 bases, the V and J ends lie 18 bases apart. Including cysteine and phenylalanine, the CDR3 has 17 amino acids. Of all the DNA, just the CDR3 is kept, 51 bases in frame from base 1. Looking up the germline V gene yields CDR1 MNHNS and CDR2 SASEGT.